This section outlines one T cell receptor beta chain sequence together with its context. No cognate antigen has been identified for it. Per-base qualities were not stored, and no clone one base away is much larger. Genomic DNA served as template for TCR beta VDJ combination and CDR3 sequence profiling. TCR repertoire sequencing was run on an Illumina HiSeq 2000. From the authors' description of their analysis: TRBV/TRBJ rearrangement plots, CDR3 size and DJ length profiles, and Simpson's diversity index were used to assess repertoires. The most abundant DNA sequence in the deep sequencing data was taken as the immunodominant clone. CDR3 amino acid sequences were screened for sharing across subjects and compared with published repertoires and the VDJdb database. TCRdb cleaned the public reads at Q25 with fastp, built clones with MiXCR and kept in-frame beta chains. When rows share a CDR3 protein, they turn into one entry using the most common DNA and genes. The V and J calls were not made by the authors but by TCRdb's processing. This sample gives hundreds of thousands of distinct CDR3 sequences in total; more than 25% of them show up just once. The ten biggest clones cover about 0.8% of the sample.

This sample was included in a study of CD8+CD57+ T cells in acquired aplastic anemia (dated by TCRdb to about 2018). A note on the overall study: Extracted DNA from sorted CD4+ and CD8+ cells averaged about 3 ug, ranging from about 0.18 to 27.4 ug. CD8+CD57+ expansion was defined as frequency above the mean frequency observed in healthy subjects. The research as a whole found: Between patients and healthy controls, no significant difference in CD8+ Simpson's diversity was found (P=0.060). Roughly 30 CD8+ CDR3 sequences were found to be shared between patients and controls, but these sequences appeared to be highly expressed in patients and within the immunodominant clones of the patients.

Patients chosen for sequencing had shown expansion of CD8+CD57+ cells by flow cytometry. All patients had severe acquired aplastic anemia diagnosed by International Study of Aplastic Anemia and Agranulocytosis and Camitta criteria. At the time blood was sampled, none of the patients had received any therapy. In this study, sorted CD4+ and CD8+ T cells from the blood of healthy subjects and of severe aplastic anemia patients had their TCR repertoires deep-sequenced. Patients were enrolled in the USA under clinicaltrials.gov protocols 00001620, 01623167, 00001397, 00071045, 00081523 and 00961064. Ficoll-Paque density gradient centrifugation was used to isolate peripheral blood mononuclear cells. Before DNA extraction, CD4+ and CD8+ T cells were sorted with FACS or magnetic beads. From V the trimming removes 2 bases and from J it removes 1 base, while the gene matches leave 5 bases of the junction unaccounted for. CDR1 SGHTA and CDR2 FQGTGA were looked up in the germline V gene. Including the terminal cysteine and phenylalanine, the CDR3 comprises 16 residues. The only DNA kept is the CDR3, 48 bases in frame from the first base.

The sample comprised sorted CD4+, CD8+, or CD8+CD57+ T cells (not recorded which) from PBMCs. The V and J genes are TRBV7-3 and TRBJ2-3, with 8 junctional bases fitting TRBD2. This sequence originates from a human donor with aplastic anemia. The CDR3 protein is CASSLRGGGGTDTQYF. The DNA sequence is as follows: TGTGCCAGCAGCTTACGGGGGGGCGGTGGCACAGATACGCAGTATTTT.